This TCR beta chain is from a study of CD8+CD57+ T cells in acquired aplastic anemia. As for the study in general: Where healthy donors were concerned, CD4+ cells averaged approximately 11 million reads.

V lost 1 base, J lost 2 bases, and 18 bases lay in between. The CDR3 totals 17 residues. Germline lookup yields CDR1 MNHNS and CDR2 SASEGT. TCR beta VDJ and CDR3 profiling used genomic DNA as template. TCRdb reprocessed the reads with MiXCR, giving one entry per CDR3 protein. The data hold 110,000 or so distinct CDR3 sequences, with approximately 48% observed a single time. This clonotype was obtained from a human donor in good health, serving as a control. The sample taken for sequencing was sorted CD4+, CD8+, or CD8+CD57+ T cells (not recorded which) from PBMCs. V and J are TRBV6-1 and TRBJ2-7, with a possible D match to TRBD1 (6 bases). The chain's CDR3 is CASSEVVGGYRAYEQYF. CDR3 in DNA: TGTGCCAGCAGTGAAGTAGTGGGCGGTTACAGGGCCTACGAGCAGTACTTC.